This section outlines one TCR beta chain sequence together with its context. Its cognate antigen is unknown. Trimming shortened V by 4 bases and J by 14 bases, and 17 bases separated the two germline ends. Germline V gene sequence: CDR1 SNHLY, CDR2 FYNNEI. CDR3 length: 12 amino acids. The data derive from a study of CD8+CD57+ T cells in acquired aplastic anemia. Study-wide context: Sorted cells (CD4+ and CD8+) yielded DNA amounts that averaged about 3.1 ug. Where healthy donors were concerned, CD4+ cells averaged around 11 million reads. Findings and caveats of the study: A set of roughly 27 CD8+ CDR3 sequences was shared between patients and controls, and these sequences appeared highly expressed in patients.

TCR beta VDJ and CDR3 were profiled, and genomic DNA was the template. MiXCR, applied by TCRdb to the reads, yields one record per CDR3 protein. The data contain some 42,000 distinct CDR3 sequences, approximately 67% of them singletons. The V call is TRBV2, the J call TRBJ1-2, with unresolved D. Sequenced: sorted CD4+, CD8+, or CD8+CD57+ T cells (not recorded which) from PBMCs. This TCR was recovered from a human donor in good health, serving as a control. CDR3 DNA: TGTGCCAGCAGTGGCTCACGGCTCGATGGGACCTTC. Residues: CASSGSRLDGTF.